The rows below give T cell receptor beta chains drawn from one sample of a study of T cell responses to AZD1222 COVID-19 vaccine. Produced via immunoSEQ multiplex PCR; TCRdb's table is partial and in-frame only. Altogether about 81,000 clones are present, around nine tenths being singletons, with the ten largest covering 11%. Source: peripheral blood, taken 28 days after the second AZD1222 dose. These TCRs come from an adult who received the AZD1222 COVID-19 vaccine. Both conserved end residues are part of each CDR3. The D gene is left open where the match is weak. The size entry is marked missing in some rows and otherwise reads once, few, many or a size class.

size: .
D: TRBD1
J: TRBJ2-1
V: TRBV6-5
CDR3: CASYRGSSYNEQFF
DNA: TGTGCCAGCTACAGGGGGAGCTCCTACAATGAGCAGTTCTTC

size: .
D: TRBD1
J: TRBJ1-1
V: TRBV5-1
CDR3: CASSFRTGENTEAFF
DNA: TGCGCCAGCAGCTTTCGGACAGGTGAGAACACTGAAGCTTTCTTT

size: .
D: .
J: TRBJ1-2
V: TRBV10-1
CDR3: CASSDYKGYGYTF
DNA: TGCGCCAGCAGTGATTATAAGGGCTATGGCTACACCTTC

size: once
D: TRBD1
J: TRBJ2-7
V: TRBV5-4
CDR3: CALQQGASDEQYF
DNA: TGTGCCTTACAACAGGGGGCGAGTGACGAGCAGTACTTC

size: .
D: .
J: TRBJ1-2
V: TRBV5-6
CDR3: CASSLDSAPSGNYGYTF
DNA: TGTGCCAGCAGCTTGGATAGTGCCCCCTCCGGGAACTATGGCTACACCTTC

size: .
D: .
J: TRBJ2-2
V: TRBV19
CDR3: CASRNQITATGELFF
DNA: TGTGCCAGTAGGAACCAAATAACCGCCACCGGGGAGCTGTTTTTT

size: .
D: .
J: TRBJ1-5
V: TRBV6-5
CDR3: CASSKSRDLYGPQHF
DNA: TGTGCCAGCAGTAAAAGCCGGGACCTATATGGGCCCCAGCATTTT

size: .
D: .
J: TRBJ2-2
V: TRBV20-1
CDR3: CSAVLYEELFF
DNA: TGCAGTGCTGTTCTCTATGAGGAGCTGTTTTTT

size: once
D: .
J: TRBJ1-1
V: TRBV28
CDR3: CASSFRRGAFF
DNA: TGTGCCAGCAGTTTCAGGAGGGGAGCTTTCTTT

size: .
D: .
J: TRBJ1-1
V: TRBV5-4
CDR3: CASSQAADTEAFF
DNA: TGTGCCAGCAGCCAGGCCGCGGACACTGAAGCTTTCTTT

size: .
D: TRBD2
J: TRBJ2-1
V: TRBV5-4
CDR3: CASSLAGTSGNEQFF
DNA: TGTGCCAGCAGCCTGGCCGGGACTAGCGGCAATGAGCAGTTCTTC

size: .
D: TRBD1
J: TRBJ2-3
V: TRBV10-1
CDR3: CASSEDGQAGKGTQYF
DNA: TGCGCCAGCAGCGAAGACGGACAGGCCGGCAAGGGTACGCAGTATTTT

size: once
D: .
J: TRBJ2-2
V: TRBV10-3
CDR3: CAISVSPNTGELFF
DNA: TGTGCCATCAGTGTTAGTCCGAACACCGGGGAGCTGTTTTTT

size: .
D: .
J: TRBJ2-1
V: TRBV24-1
CDR3: CATSGPGLEQFF
DNA: TGTGCCACCAGTGGTCCGGGACTCGAGCAGTTCTTC

size: .
D: .
J: TRBJ1-5
V: TRBV18
CDR3: CASSPSGAQPQHF
DNA: TGTGCCAGCTCTCCGAGCGGGGCACAGCCCCAGCATTTT

size: .
D: .
J: TRBJ1-2
V: TRBV29-1
CDR3: CSAPSNYGYTF
DNA: TGCAGCGCCCCCTCTAACTATGGCTACACCTTC

size: .
D: TRBD1
J: TRBJ1-2
V: TRBV9
CDR3: CASSDNKDRHYGYTF
DNA: TGTGCCAGCAGCGACAACAAGGACAGGCACTATGGCTACACCTTC

size: .
D: .
J: TRBJ2-2
V: TRBV2
CDR3: CASKVVGNTGELFF
DNA: TGTGCCAGCAAGGTGGTCGGGAACACCGGGGAGCTGTTTTTT

size: .
D: .
J: TRBJ1-2
V: TRBV3-1/TRBV3-2
CDR3: CASSEARPRGYTF
DNA: TGTGCCAGCAGCGAAGCTAGGCCGAGGGGCTACACCTTC

size: .
D: .
J: TRBJ1-5
V: TRBV7-2
CDR3: CASSLIFNQPQHF
DNA: TGTGCCAGCAGCTTAATATTCAATCAGCCCCAGCATTTT

size: .
D: .
J: TRBJ1-2
V: TRBV27
CDR3: CASSPQIRQVLNYGYTF
DNA: TGTGCCAGCAGTCCGCAAATTCGACAGGTCCTTAACTATGGCTACACCTTC

size: .
D: .
J: TRBJ2-1
V: TRBV6-6
CDR3: CASSYLDSYNEQFF
DNA: TGTGCCAGCAGTTACTTGGACTCCTACAATGAGCAGTTCTTC

size: once
D: .
J: TRBJ2-1
V: TRBV30
CDR3: CAWDFGRGTINEQFF
DNA: TGTGCCTGGGACTTCGGGCGGGGAACCATTAATGAGCAGTTCTTC

size: few
D: .
J: TRBJ1-1
V: TRBV4-1
CDR3: CASSQGTGYSGTEAFF
DNA: TGCGCCAGCAGCCAAGGAACAGGGTACTCGGGCACTGAAGCTTTCTTT

size: .
D: TRBD1
J: TRBJ2-3
V: TRBV28
CDR3: CASSPIGQGTDTQYF
DNA: TGTGCCAGCAGCCCGATAGGACAGGGTACAGATACGCAGTATTTT

size: .
D: .
J: TRBJ2-2
V: TRBV5-1
CDR3: CASSLATVTGELFF
DNA: TGCGCCAGCAGCTTGGCGACTGTCACCGGGGAGCTGTTTTTT

size: once
D: .
J: TRBJ1-1
V: TRBV7-2
CDR3: CASSYYRAGTEAFF
DNA: TGTGCCAGCAGCTACTACAGGGCGGGCACTGAAGCTTTCTTT

size: .
D: .
J: TRBJ1-5
V: TRBV12-3/TRBV12-4
CDR3: CASSFRENQPQHF
DNA: TGTGCCAGCAGTTTTCGGGAAAATCAGCCCCAGCATTTT

size: .
D: TRBD2
J: TRBJ2-2
V: TRBV7-6
CDR3: CASSQRGDGELFF
DNA: TGTGCCAGCAGCCAACGGGGGGACGGGGAGCTGTTTTTT

size: .
D: .
J: TRBJ1-1
V: TRBV2
CDR3: CARRGGWGTEAFF
DNA: TGTGCCAGGCGGGGAGGCTGGGGGACTGAAGCTTTCTTT

size: .
D: .
J: TRBJ1-2
V: TRBV10-3
CDR3: CAISVIGGYTF
DNA: TGTGCCATCAGTGTTATTGGGGGCTACACCTTC

size: .
D: .
J: TRBJ2-1
V: TRBV7-3
CDR3: CASSLGGGTIYNEQFF
DNA: TGTGCCAGCAGCTTAGGAGGCGGGACAATTTACAATGAGCAGTTCTTC

size: .
D: TRBD1
J: TRBJ1-2
V: TRBV7-2
CDR3: CARSTGQGGLYGYTF
DNA: TGTGCCAGATCGACCGGGCAGGGGGGCCTCTATGGCTACACCTTC

size: .
D: .
J: TRBJ1-1
V: TRBV21-1
CDR3: CASSIAGQGMNTEAFF
DNA: TGTGCCAGCAGCATAGCTGGACAGGGAATGAACACTGAAGCTTTCTTT

size: .
D: TRBD2
J: TRBJ2-5
V: TRBV10-3
CDR3: CAISGTSGGDQETQYF
DNA: TGTGCCATCAGTGGGACTAGCGGGGGGGACCAAGAGACCCAGTACTTC

size: medium-sized
D: .
J: TRBJ2-5
V: TRBV6-2/TRBV6-3
CDR3: CASSSRVGGETQYF
DNA: TGTGCCAGCAGTTCCCGGGTTGGCGGAGAGACCCAGTACTTC

size: few
D: .
J: TRBJ1-4
V: TRBV5-4
CDR3: CASSLDDRKLFF
DNA: TGTGCCAGCAGCTTGGACGACAGAAAACTGTTTTTT

size: .
D: .
J: TRBJ2-1
V: TRBV3-1/TRBV3-2
CDR3: CASSQDRDQPQFF
DNA: TGTGCCAGCAGCCAAGATAGAGACCAACCGCAGTTCTTC

size: .
D: .
J: TRBJ2-7
V: TRBV6-6
CDR3: CASSYPGGEDEQYF
DNA: TGTGCCAGCAGTTACCCCGGTGGCGAGGACGAGCAGTACTTC

size: .
D: TRBD2
J: TRBJ2-3
V: TRBV3-1/TRBV3-2
CDR3: CASSRGTSGTDTQYF
DNA: TGTGCCAGCAGCCGGGGGACTAGCGGAACAGATACGCAGTATTTT

size: .
D: .
J: TRBJ2-5
V: TRBV4-2
CDR3: CASSQDPGAQYF
DNA: TGTGCCAGCAGCCAAGATCCCGGAGCCCAGTACTTC

size: .
D: .
J: TRBJ1-3
V: TRBV6-6
CDR3: CASSYLAGNTIYF
DNA: TGTGCCAGCAGTTACTTAGCTGGAAACACCATATATTTT

size: once
D: .
J: TRBJ2-7
V: TRBV10-1
CDR3: CASSPGPYEQYF
DNA: TGCGCCAGCAGTCCCGGTCCCTACGAGCAGTACTTC

size: .
D: .
J: TRBJ1-5
V: TRBV7-8
CDR3: CASSLEAGFNQPQHF
DNA: TGTGCCAGCAGCTTAGAGGCCGGGTTCAATCAGCCCCAGCATTTT

size: once
D: .
J: TRBJ1-4
V: TRBV30
CDR3: CAWSGQINEKLFF
DNA: TGTGCCTGGAGTGGGCAGATTAATGAAAAACTGTTTTTT

size: .
D: .
J: TRBJ1-1
V: TRBV20-1
CDR3: CSASLNTEAFF
DNA: TGCAGTGCTAGCCTGAACACTGAAGCTTTCTTT

size: few
D: .
J: TRBJ2-7
V: TRBV15
CDR3: CATSRGTGEQYF
DNA: TGTGCCACCAGCAGGGGAACGGGCGAGCAGTACTTC

size: .
D: .
J: TRBJ2-7
V: TRBV5-6
CDR3: CASSLVGTEPLEQYF
DNA: TGTGCCAGCAGCTTGGTAGGGACGGAACCCTTGGAGCAGTACTTC

size: .
D: TRBD2
J: TRBJ2-7
V: TRBV28
CDR3: CASSWGTSGDPYEQYF
DNA: TGTGCCAGCAGTTGGGGGACTAGCGGGGATCCTTACGAGCAGTACTTC

size: .
D: .
J: TRBJ1-4
V: TRBV2
CDR3: CASVRGSNEKLFF
DNA: TGTGCCAGCGTGCGGGGTTCTAATGAAAAACTGTTTTTT

size: .
D: TRBD1
J: TRBJ2-1
V: TRBV6-1
CDR3: CASSEIGTGTSNEQFF
DNA: TGTGCCAGCAGTGAGATTGGGACAGGGACCTCGAATGAGCAGTTCTTC

size: .
D: .
J: TRBJ2-5
V: TRBV19
CDR3: CASSIGQPPVFTETQYF
DNA: TGTGCCAGTAGTATAGGACAGCCCCCGGTCTTCACGGAGACCCAGTACTTC

size: .
D: TRBD1
J: TRBJ1-2
V: TRBV7-9
CDR3: CASSFRTGPARDGYTF
DNA: TGTGCCAGCAGCTTCCGGACAGGGCCAGCTCGGGATGGCTACACCTTC

size: once
D: TRBD2
J: TRBJ2-7
V: TRBV28
CDR3: CASRAGGVSYEQYF
DNA: TGTGCCAGCAGAGCGGGAGGGGTCTCCTACGAGCAGTACTTC

size: .
D: TRBD1
J: TRBJ1-5
V: TRBV28
CDR3: CATDRGNQPQHF
DNA: TGTGCCACCGACAGGGGGAATCAGCCCCAGCATTTT